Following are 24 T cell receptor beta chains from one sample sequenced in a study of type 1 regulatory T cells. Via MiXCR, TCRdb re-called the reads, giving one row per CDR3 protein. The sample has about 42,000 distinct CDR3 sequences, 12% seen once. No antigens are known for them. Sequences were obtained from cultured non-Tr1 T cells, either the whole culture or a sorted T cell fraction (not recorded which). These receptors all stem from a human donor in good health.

CDR3 nucleotide sequence: TGTGCCAGTACACCGGGGGGGGCGAACACTGAAGCTTTCTTT. As protein: CASTPGGANTEAFF. V gene TRBV19 combines with J gene TRBJ1-1; possibly TRBD1 for D (6 bases). The CDR3 totals 14 residues. Germline V gene data show CDR1 as LNHDA and CDR2 as SQIVND (reference sequence). Trimming stripped 7 bases from V and 1 base from J, with 13 bases between.

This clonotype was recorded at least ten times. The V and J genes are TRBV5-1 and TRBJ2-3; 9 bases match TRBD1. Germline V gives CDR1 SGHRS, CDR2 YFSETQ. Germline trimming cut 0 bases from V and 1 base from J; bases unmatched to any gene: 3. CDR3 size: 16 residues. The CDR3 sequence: CASSLVQGAGTDTQYF. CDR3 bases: TGCGCCAGCAGCTTGGTACAGGGGGCCGGCACAGATACGCAGTATTTT.

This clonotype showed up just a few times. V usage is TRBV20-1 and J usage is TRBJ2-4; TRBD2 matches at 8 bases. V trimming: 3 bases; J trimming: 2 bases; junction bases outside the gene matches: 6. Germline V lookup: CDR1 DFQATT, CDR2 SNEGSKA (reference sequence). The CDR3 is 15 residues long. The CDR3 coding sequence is TGCAGTGCTAGTTCCGGGAGGGGACCCAAAAACATTCAGTACTTC. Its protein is CSASSGRGPKNIQYF.

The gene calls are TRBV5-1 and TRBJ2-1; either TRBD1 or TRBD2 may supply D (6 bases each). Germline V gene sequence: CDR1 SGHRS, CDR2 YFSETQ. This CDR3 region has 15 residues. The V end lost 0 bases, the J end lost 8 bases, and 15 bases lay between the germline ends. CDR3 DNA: TGCGCCAGCAGCTTGGAGGGGGGAAAGACGCATGAGCAGTTCTTC. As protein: CASSLEGGKTHEQFF.

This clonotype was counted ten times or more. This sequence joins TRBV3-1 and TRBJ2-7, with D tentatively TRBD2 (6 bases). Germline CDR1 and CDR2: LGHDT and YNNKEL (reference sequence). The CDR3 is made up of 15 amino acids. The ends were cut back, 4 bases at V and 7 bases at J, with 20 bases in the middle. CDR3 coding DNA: TGTGCCAGCAGCCTATCCTCGGGACTCGCTCGGGAGCAGTACTTC. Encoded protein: CASSLSSGLAREQYF.

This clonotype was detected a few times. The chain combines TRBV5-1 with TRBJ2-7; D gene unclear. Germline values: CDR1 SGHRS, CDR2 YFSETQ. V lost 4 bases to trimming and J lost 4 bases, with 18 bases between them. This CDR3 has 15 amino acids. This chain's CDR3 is CASSPEVGFGYEQYF. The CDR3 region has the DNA TGCGCCAGCAGCCCCGAGGTGGGCTTCGGGTACGAGCAGTACTTC.

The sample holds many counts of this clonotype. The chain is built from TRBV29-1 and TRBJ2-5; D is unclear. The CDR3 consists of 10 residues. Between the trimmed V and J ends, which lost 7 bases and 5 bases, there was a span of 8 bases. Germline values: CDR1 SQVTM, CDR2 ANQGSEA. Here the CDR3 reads CSGRTETQYF. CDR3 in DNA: TGCAGCGGTCGTACGGAGACCCAGTACTTC.

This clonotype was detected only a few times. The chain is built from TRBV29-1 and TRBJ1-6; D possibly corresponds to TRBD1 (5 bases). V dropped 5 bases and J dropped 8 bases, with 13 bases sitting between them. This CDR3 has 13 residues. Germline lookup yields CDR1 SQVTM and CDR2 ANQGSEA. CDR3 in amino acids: CSVQGRGDSPLHF. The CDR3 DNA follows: TGCAGCGTTCAGGGCCGGGGTGATTCACCCCTCCACTTT.

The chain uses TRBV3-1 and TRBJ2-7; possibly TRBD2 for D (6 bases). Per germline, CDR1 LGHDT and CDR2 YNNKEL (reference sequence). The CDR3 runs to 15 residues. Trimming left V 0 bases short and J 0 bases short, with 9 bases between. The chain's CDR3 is CASSQELAASYEQYF. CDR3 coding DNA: TGTGCCAGCAGCCAAGAATTAGCGGCCTCCTACGAGCAGTACTTC.

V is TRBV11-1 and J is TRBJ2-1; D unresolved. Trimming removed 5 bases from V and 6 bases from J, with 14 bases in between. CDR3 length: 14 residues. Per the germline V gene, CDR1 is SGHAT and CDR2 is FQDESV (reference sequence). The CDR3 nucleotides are TGTGCCAGCAGCGCCAACACTGGTGGCAATGAGCAGTTCTTC. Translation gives CASSANTGGNEQFF.

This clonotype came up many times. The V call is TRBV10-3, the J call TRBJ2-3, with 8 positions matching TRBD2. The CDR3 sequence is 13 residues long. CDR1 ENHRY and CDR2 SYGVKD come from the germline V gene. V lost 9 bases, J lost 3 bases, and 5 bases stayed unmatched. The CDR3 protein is CAIFSGITDTQYF. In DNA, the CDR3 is TGTGCCATTTTTAGCGGGATAACAGATACGCAGTATTTT.

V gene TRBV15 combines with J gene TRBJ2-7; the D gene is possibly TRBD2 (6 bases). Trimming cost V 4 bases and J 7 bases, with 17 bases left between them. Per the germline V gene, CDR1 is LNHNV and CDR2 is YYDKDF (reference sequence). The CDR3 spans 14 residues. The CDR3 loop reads CATSNRGIGWEQYF. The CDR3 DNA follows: TGTGCCACCAGCAACCGCGGGATCGGGTGGGAGCAGTACTTC.

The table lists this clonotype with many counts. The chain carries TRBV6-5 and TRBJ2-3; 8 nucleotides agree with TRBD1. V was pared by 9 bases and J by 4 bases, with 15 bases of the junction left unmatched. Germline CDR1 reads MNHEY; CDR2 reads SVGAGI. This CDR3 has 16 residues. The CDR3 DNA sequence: TGTGCCAGTAGGTCCGGGCAGGGGGCTTCATCAGATACGCAGTATTTT. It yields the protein CASRSGQGASSDTQYF.

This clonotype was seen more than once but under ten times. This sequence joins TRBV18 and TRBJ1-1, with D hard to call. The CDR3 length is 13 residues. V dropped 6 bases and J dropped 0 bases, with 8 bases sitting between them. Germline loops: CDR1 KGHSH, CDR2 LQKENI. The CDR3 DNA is TGTGCCAGCTCGACGGGGTTGAACACTGAAGCTTTCTTT. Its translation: CASSTGLNTEAFF.

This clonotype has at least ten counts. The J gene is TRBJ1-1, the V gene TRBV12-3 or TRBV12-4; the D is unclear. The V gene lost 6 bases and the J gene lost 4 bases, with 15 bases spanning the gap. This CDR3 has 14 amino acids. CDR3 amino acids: CASRLDLKLTEAFF. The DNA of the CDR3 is TGTGCCAGCAGGTTGGACTTAAAGCTCACTGAAGCTTTCTTT.

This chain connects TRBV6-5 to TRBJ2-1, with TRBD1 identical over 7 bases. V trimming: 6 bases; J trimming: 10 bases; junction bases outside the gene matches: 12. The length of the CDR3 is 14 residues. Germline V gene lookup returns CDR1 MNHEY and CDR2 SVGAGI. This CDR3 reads CASSWGTVSEEQFF. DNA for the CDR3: TGTGCCAGCAGCTGGGGGACAGTAAGTGAGGAGCAGTTCTTC.

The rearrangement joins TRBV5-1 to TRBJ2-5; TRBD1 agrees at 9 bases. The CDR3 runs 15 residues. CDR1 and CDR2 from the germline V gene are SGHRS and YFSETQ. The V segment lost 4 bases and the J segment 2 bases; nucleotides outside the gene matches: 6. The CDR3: CASSDGTGKQETQYF. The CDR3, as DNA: TGCGCCAGCAGCGATGGGACAGGGAAGCAAGAGACCCAGTACTTC.

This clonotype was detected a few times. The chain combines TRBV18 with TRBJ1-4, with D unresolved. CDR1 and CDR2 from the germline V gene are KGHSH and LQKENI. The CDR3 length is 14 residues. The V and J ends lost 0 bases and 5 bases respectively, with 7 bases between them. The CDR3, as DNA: TGTGCCAGCTCACCACCGAACGTGAATGAAAAACTGTTTTTT. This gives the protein CASSPPNVNEKLFF.

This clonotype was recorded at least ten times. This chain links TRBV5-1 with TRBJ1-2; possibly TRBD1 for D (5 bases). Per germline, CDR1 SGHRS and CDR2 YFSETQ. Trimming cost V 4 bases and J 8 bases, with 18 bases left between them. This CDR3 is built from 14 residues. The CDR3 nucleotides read TGCGCCAGCAGCACACCCGGGACGGAAGGAGGCTACACCTTC. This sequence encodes CASSTPGTEGGYTF. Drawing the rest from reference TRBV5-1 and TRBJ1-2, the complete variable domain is KAGVTQTPRYLIKTRGQQVTLSCSPISGHRSVSWYQQTPGQGLQFLFEYFSETQRNKGNFPGRFSGRQFSNSRSEMNVSTLELGDSALYLCASSTPGTEGGYTFGSGTRLTVV.

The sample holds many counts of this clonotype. This chain's CDR3 is CASSFLVTQETQYF. The CDR3 DNA is TGTGCCAGCAGCTTTCTAGTGACACAAGAGACCCAGTACTTC. The V and J genes are TRBV7-6 and TRBJ2-5, with no clear D. This CDR3 comprises 14 residues. V was shortened by 3 bases and J by 2 bases, with 10 bases between the two germline ends. The V gene's germline CDR1 is SGHVS and CDR2 FNYEAQ.

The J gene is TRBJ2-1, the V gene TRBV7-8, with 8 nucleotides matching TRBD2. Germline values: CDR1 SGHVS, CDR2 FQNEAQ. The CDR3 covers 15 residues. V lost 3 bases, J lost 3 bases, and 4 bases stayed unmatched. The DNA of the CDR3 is TGTGCCAGCAGCTTGCGGGAGGACGGCTACAATGAGCAGTTCTTC. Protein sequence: CASSLREDGYNEQFF. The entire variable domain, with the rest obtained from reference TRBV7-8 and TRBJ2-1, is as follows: GAGVSQSPRYKVAKRGQDVALRCDPISGHVSLFWYQQALGQGPEFLTYFQNEAQLDKSGLPSDRFFAERPEGSVSTLKIQRTQQEDSAVYLCASSLREDGYNEQFFGPGTRLTVL.

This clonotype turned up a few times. The CDR3 region is CASSAAGGDGYTF. The CDR3 nucleotides are TGTGCCAGCAGCGCCGCAGGGGGCGATGGCTACACCTTC. The chain carries TRBV9 and TRBJ1-2; 8 nucleotides line up with TRBD1. Germline V gene sequence: CDR1 SGDLS, CDR2 YYNGEE. The CDR3 length is 13 residues. The J segment lost 6 bases and the V segment lost 3 bases, leaving 4 bases of the junction unmatched.

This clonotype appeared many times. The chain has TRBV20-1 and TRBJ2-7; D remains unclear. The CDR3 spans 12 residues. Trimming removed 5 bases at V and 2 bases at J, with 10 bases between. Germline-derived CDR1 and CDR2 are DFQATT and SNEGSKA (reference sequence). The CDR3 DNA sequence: TGCAGTGCTCCCCACCTCGCCTACGAGCAGTACTTC. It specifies CSAPHLAYEQYF.

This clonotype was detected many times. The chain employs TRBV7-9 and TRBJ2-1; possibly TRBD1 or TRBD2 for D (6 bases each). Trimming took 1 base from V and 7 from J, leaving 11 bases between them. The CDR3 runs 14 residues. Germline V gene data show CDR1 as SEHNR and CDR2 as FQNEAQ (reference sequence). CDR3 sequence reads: CASSLDGGKNEQFF. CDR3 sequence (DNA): TGTGCCAGCAGCTTAGACGGGGGCAAGAATGAGCAGTTCTTC.